The clone carrying this T cell receptor (beta chain) was seen more than once but under ten times. Its specificity is not known. The CDR3 extends over 16 amino acids. Germline loops: CDR1 MNHEY, CDR2 SVGAGI. V shed 2 bases and J shed 6 bases, with 14 bases lying between them. MiXCR, applied by TCRdb to the reads, yields one record per CDR3 protein. Among 300,000 to 400,000 distinct CDR3 sequences, 15% to 20% were seen once, and the ten largest hold 7.5% to 9.5%. This record comes from a study of T cell repertoires in cytomegalovirus infection. Across the whole study: In public TCR beta signatures, there were indications of both CMV infection and matching HLA type. Study-wide results and limits: HLA-C-restricted TCR beta clonotypes specific for CMV led the ex vivo response.

The sequence derives from a human donor in good health (CMV status not recorded). Some clones in this sample may be carry-over from other donors' samples. The sample comprised PBMCs. This chain joins TRBV6-5 and TRBJ1-6, with D perhaps TRBD1 (5 bases). The CDR3 nucleotides read TGTGCCAGCAGTTACCTACAGGTTAGGGGTAATTCACCCCTCCACTTT. It codes for CASSYLQVRGNSPLHF.